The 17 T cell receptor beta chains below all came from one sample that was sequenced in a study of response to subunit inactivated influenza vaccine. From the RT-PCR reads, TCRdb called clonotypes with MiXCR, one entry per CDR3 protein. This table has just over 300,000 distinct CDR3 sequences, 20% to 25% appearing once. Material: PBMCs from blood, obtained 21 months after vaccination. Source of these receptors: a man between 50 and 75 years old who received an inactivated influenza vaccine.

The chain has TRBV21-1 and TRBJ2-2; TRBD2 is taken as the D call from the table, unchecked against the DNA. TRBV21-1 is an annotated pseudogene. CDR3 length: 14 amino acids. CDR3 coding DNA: TGTGCCAGCTGGGTAGGGGAGTCGACCGGGGAGCTGTTTTTT. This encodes CASWVGESTGELFF.

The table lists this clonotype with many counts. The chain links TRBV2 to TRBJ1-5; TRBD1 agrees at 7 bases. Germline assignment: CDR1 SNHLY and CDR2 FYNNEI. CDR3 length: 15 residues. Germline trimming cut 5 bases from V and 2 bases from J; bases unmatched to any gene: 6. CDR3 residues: CASSWDSPRNQPQHF. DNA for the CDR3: TGTGCCAGCAGTTGGGACAGTCCTCGCAATCAGCCCCAGCATTTT. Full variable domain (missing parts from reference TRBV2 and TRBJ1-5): EPEVTQTPSHQVTQMGQEVILRCVPISNHLYFYWYRQILGQKVEFLVSFYNNEISEKSEIFDDQFSVERPDGSNFTLKIRSTKLEDSAMYFCASSWDSPRNQPQHFGDGTRLSIL.

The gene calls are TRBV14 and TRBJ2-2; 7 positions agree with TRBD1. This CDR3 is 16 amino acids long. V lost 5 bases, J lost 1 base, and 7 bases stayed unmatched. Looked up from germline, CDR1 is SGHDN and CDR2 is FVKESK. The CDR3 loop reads CASSTNRGQNTGELFF. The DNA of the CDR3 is TGTGCCAGCAGCACCAACAGGGGTCAGAACACCGGGGAGCTGTTTTTT.

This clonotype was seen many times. CDR3 amino acids: CSVVMQGGILYGYTF. Here the CDR3 DNA reads TGCAGCGTCGTCATGCAGGGGGGGATCCTCTATGGCTACACCTTC. V and J are TRBV29-1 and TRBJ1-2, with TRBD1 matching 7 bases. Germline assignment: CDR1 SQVTM and CDR2 ANQGSEA. The ends lost 6 bases at V and 4 bases at J; junction bases unmatched: 14. The length of the CDR3 is 15 residues. The full variable domain, rest sourced from reference TRBV29-1 and TRBJ1-2, is SAVISQKPSRDICQRGTSLTIQCQVDSQVTMMFWYRQQPGQSLTLIATANQGSEATYESGFVIDKFPISRPNLTFSTLTVSNMSPEDSSIYLCSVVMQGGILYGYTFGSGTRLTVV.

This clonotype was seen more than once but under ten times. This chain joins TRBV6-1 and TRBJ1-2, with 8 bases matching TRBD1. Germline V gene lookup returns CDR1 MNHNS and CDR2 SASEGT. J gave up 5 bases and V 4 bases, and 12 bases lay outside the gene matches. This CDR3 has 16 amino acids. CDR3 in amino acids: CASSVYGLDRAYGYTF. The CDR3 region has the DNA TGTGCCAGCAGTGTCTACGGTTTGGACAGGGCTTATGGCTACACCTTC.

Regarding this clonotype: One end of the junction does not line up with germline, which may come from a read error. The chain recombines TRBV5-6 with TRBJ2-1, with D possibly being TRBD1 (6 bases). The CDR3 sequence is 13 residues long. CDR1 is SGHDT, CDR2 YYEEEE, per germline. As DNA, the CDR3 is TGTGCCAGCAGCTTGACCACAGGGTATGAGCTGTTCTTC. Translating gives CASSLTTGYELFF.

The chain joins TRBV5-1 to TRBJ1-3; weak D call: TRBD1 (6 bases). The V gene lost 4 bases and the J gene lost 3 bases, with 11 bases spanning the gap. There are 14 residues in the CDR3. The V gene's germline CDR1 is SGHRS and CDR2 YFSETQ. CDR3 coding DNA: TGCGCCAGCAGCGGAACAGGGCGTGGAAACACCATATATTTT. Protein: CASSGTGRGNTIYF.

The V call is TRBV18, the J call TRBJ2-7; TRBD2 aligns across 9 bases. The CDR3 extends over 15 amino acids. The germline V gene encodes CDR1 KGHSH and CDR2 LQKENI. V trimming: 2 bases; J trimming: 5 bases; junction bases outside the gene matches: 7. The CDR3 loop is CASSPGVSGSHEQYF. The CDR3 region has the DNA TGTGCCAGCTCACCAGGGGTTAGCGGGAGCCACGAGCAGTACTTC.

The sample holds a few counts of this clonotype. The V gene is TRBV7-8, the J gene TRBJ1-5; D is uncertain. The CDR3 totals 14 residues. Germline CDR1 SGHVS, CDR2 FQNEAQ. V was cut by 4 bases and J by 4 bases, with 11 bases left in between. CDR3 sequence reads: CASSWAAENQPQHF. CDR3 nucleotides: TGTGCCAGCAGCTGGGCCGCAGAAAATCAGCCCCAGCATTTT.

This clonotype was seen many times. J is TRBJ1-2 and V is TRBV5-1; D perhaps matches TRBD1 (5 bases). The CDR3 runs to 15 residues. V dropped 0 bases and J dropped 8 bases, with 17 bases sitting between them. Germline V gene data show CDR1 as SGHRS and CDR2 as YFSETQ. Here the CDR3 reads CASSLELPGHRGYTF. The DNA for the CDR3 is TGCGCCAGCAGCTTGGAGCTTCCAGGGCATCGAGGCTACACCTTC.

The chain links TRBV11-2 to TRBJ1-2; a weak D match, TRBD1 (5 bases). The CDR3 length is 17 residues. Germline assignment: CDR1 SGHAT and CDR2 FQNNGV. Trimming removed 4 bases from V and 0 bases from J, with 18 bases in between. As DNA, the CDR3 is TGTGCCAGCAGCTCTACCCGACAGAGACTTGCTAACTATGGCTACACCTTC. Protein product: CASSSTRQRLANYGYTF. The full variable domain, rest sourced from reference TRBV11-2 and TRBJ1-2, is EAGVAQSPRYKIIEKRQSVAFWCNPISGHATLYWYQQILGQGPKLLIQFQNNGVVDDSQLPKDRFSAERLKGVDSTLKIQPAKLEDSAVYLCASSSTRQRLANYGYTFGSGTRLTVV.

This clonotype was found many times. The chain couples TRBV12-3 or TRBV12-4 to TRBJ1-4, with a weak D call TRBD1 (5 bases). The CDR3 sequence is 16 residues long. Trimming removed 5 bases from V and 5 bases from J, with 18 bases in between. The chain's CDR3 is CASSLRGAGRNEKLFF. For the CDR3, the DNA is TGTGCCAGCAGTCTCCGAGGGGCAGGGAGGAATGAAAAACTGTTTTTT.

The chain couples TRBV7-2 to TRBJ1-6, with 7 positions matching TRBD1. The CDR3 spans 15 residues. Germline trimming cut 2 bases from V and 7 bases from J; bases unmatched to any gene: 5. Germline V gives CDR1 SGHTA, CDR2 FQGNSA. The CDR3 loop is CASSLRTGANSPLHF. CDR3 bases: TGTGCCAGCAGCTTACGGACAGGAGCCAATTCACCCCTCCACTTT.

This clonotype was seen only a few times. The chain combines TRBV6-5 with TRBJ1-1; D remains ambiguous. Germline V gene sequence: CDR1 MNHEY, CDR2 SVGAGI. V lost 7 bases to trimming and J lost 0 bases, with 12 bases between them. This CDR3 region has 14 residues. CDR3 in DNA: TGTGCCAGCATGTTCAGCCCCATGAACACTGAAGCTTTCTTT. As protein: CASMFSPMNTEAFF.

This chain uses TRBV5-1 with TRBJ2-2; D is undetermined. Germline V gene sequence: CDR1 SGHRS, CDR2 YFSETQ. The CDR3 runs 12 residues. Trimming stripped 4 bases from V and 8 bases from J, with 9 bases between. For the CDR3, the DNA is TGCGCCAGCAGCACCGGACCAGGGGAGCTGTTTTTT. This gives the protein CASSTGPGELFF.

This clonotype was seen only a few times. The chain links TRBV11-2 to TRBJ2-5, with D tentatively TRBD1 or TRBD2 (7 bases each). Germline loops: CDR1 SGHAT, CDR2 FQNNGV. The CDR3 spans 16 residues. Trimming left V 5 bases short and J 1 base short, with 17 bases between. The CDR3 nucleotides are TGTGCCAGCAGCCAAATCAGGGGGGGACTCCAAGAGACCCAGTACTTC. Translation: CASSQIRGGLQETQYF.

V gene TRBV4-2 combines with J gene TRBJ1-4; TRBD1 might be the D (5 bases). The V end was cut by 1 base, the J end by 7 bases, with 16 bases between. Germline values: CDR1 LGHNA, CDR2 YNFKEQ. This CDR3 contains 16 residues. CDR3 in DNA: TGTGCCAGCAGCCAAGCCTGGACACGGGATGGTGAAAAACTGTTTTTT. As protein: CASSQAWTRDGEKLFF.